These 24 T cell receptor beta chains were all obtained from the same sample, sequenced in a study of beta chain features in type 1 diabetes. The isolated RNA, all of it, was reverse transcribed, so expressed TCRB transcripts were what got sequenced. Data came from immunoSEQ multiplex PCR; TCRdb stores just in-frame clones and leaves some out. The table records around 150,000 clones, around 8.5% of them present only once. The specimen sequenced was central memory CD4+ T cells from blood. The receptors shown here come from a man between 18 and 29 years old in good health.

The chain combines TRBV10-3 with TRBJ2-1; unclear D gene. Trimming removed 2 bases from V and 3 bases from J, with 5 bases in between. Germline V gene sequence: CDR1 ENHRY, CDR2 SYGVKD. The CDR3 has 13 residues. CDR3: CAISELVYNEQFF. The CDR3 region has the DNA TGTGCCATCAGTGAGCTAGTCTACAATGAGCAGTTCTTC.

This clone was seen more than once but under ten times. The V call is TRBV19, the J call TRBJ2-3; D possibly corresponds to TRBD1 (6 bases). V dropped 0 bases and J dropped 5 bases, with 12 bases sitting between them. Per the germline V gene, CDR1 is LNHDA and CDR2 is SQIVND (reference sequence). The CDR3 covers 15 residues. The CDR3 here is CASSIEGQGRDTQYF. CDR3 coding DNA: TGTGCCAGTAGTATAGAAGGCCAGGGGAGAGATACGCAGTATTTT. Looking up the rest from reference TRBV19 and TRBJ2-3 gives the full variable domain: DGGITQSPKYLFRKEGQNVTLSCEQNLNHDAMYWYRQDPGQGLRLIYYSQIVNDFQKGDIAEGYSVSREKKESFPLTVTSAQKNPTAFYLCASSIEGQGRDTQYFGPGTRLTVL.

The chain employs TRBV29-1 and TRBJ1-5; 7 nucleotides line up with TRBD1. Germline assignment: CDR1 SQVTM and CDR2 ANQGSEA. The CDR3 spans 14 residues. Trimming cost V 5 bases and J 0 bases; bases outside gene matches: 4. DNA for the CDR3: TGCAGCGTTTCACAGGGGTTTAGCAATCAGCCCCAGCATTTT. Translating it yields CSVSQGFSNQPQHF.

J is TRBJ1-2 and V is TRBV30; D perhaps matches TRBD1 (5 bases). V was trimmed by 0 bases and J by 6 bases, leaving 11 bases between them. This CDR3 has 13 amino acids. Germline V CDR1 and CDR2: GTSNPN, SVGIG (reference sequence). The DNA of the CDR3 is TGTGCCTGGAGTGTATCAGGGTACGATGGCTACACCTTC. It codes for CAWSVSGYDGYTF. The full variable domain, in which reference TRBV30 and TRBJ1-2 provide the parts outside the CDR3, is SQTIHQWPATLVQPVGSPLSLECTVEGTSNPNLYWYRQAAGRGLQLLFYSVGIGQISSEVPQNLSASRPQDRQFILSSKKLLLSDSGFYLCAWSVSGYDGYTFGSGTRLTVV.

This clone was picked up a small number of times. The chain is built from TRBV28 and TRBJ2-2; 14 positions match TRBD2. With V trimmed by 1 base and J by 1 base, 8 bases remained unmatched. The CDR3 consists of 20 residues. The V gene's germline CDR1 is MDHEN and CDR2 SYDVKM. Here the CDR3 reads CASSLFYGLAGGQNTGELFF. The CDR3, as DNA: TGTGCCAGCAGTTTATTTTACGGACTAGCGGGGGGTCAGAACACCGGGGAGCTGTTTTTT.

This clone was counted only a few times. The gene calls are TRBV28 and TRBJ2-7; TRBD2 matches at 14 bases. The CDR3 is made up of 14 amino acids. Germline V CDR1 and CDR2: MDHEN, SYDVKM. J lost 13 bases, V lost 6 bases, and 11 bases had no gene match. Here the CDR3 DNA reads TGTGCCAGCAGAAACGGACTAGCGGGGGGTTCTTATTACTTC. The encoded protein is CASRNGLAGGSYYF.

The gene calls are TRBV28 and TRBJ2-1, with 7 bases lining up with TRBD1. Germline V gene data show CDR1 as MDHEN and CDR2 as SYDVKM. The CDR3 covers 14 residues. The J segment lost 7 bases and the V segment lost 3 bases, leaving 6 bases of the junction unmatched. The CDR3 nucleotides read TGTGCCAGCAGTTTGCCTGGGACAGTTAATGAGCAGTTCTTC. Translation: CASSLPGTVNEQFF.

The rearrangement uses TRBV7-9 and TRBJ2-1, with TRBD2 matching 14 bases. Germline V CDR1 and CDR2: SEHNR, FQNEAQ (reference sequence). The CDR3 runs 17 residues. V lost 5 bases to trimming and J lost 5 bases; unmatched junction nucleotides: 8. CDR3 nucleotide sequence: TGTGCCAGCAGCCCCCCCGGACTAGCGGGGGGCCACAATGAGCAGTTCTTC. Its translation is CASSPPGLAGGHNEQFF. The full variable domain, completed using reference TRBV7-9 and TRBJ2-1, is DTGVSQNPRHKITKRGQNVTFRCDPISEHNRLYWYRQTLGQGPEFLTYFQNEAQLEKSRLLSDRFSAERPKGSFSTLEIQRTEQGDSAMYLCASSPPGLAGGHNEQFFGPGTRLTVL.

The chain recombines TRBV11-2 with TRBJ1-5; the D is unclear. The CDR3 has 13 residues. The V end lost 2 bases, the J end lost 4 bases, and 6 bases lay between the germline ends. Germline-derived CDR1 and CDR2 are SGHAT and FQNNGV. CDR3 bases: TGTGCCAGCAGCTTACAGTGGAATCAGCCCCAGCATTTT. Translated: CASSLQWNQPQHF.

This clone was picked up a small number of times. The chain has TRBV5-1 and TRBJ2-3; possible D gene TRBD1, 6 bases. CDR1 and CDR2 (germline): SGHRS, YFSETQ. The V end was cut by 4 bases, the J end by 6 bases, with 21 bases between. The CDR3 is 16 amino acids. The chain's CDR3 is CASSLDSGGEEDTQYF. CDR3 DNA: TGCGCCAGCAGCCTAGACAGTGGGGGCGAAGAGGATACGCAGTATTTT. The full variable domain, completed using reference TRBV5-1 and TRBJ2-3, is KAGVTQTPRYLIKTRGQQVTLSCSPISGHRSVSWYQQTPGQGLQFLFEYFSETQRNKGNFPGRFSGRQFSNSRSEMNVSTLELGDSALYLCASSLDSGGEEDTQYFGPGTRLTVL.

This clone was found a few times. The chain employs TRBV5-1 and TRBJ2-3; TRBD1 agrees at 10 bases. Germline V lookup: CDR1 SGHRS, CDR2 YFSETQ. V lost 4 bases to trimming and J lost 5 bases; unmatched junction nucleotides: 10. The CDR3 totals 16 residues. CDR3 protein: CASSQGDRGDLDTQYF. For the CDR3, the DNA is TGCGCCAGCAGCCAGGGGGACAGGGGCGATTTAGATACGCAGTATTTT.

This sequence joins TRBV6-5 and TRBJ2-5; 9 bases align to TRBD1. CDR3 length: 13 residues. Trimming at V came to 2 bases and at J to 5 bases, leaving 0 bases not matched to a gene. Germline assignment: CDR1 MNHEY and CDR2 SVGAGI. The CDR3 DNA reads TGTGCCAGCAGTTACGACAGGGGGGAGACCCAGTACTTC. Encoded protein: CASSYDRGETQYF.

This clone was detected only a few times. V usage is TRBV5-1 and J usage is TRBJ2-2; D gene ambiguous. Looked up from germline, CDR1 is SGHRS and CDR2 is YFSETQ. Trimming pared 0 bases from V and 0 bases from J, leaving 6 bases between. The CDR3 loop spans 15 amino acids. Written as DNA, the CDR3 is TGCGCCAGCAGCTTGGGTATATCGAACACCGGGGAGCTGTTTTTT. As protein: CASSLGISNTGELFF.

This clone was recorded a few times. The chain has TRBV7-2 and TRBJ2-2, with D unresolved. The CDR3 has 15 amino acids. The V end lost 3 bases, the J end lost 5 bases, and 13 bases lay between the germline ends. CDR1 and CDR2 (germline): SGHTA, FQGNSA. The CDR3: CASSFDSRGTGELFF. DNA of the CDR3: TGTGCCAGCAGCTTCGACTCCCGCGGAACCGGGGAGCTGTTTTTT.

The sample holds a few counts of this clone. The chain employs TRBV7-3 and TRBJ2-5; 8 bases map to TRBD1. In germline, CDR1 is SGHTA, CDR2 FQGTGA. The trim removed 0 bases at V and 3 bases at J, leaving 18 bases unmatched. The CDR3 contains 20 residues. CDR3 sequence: CASSLTEAEGQAVSKETQYF. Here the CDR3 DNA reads TGTGCCAGCAGCTTAACGGAGGCCGAGGGACAGGCGGTCTCGAAAGAGACCCAGTACTTC.

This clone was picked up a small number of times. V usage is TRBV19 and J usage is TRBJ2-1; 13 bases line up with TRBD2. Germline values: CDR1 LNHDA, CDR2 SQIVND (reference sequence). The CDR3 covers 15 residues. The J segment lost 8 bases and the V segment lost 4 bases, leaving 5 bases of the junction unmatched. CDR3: CASSRLAGGRYEQFF. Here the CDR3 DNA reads TGTGCCAGTAGTAGACTAGCGGGGGGAAGGTATGAGCAGTTCTTC.

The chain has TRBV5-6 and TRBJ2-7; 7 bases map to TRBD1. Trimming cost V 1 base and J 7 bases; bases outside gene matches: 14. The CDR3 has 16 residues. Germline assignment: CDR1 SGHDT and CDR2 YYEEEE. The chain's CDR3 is CASSLYGTANLLEQYF. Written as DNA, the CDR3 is TGTGCCAGCAGCTTGTATGGGACAGCCAACCTGTTGGAGCAGTACTTC.

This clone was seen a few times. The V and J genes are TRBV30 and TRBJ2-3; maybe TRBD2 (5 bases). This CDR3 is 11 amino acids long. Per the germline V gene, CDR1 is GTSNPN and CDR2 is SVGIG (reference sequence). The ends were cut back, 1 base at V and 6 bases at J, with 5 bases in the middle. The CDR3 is CAWSAGDTQYF. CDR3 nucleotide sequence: TGTGCCTGGAGTGCGGGGGATACGCAGTATTTT.

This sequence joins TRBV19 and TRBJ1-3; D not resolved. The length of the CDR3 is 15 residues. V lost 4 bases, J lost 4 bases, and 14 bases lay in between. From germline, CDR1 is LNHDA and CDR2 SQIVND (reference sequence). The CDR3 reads CASSTGGGPGNTIYF. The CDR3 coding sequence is TGTGCCAGTAGTACCGGAGGCGGGCCGGGAAACACCATATATTTT.

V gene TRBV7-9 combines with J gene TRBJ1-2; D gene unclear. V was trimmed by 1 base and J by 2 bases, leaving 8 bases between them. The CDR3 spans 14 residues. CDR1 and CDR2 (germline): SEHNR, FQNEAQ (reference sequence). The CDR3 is CASSLGAYNYGYTF. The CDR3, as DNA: TGTGCCAGCAGCTTAGGGGCCTACAACTATGGCTACACCTTC.

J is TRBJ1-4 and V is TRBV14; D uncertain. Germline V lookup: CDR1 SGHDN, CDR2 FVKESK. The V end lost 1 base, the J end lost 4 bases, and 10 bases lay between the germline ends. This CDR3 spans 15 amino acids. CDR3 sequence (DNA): TGTGCCAGCAGCCAAGGATTCCAGATTAATGAAAAACTGTTTTTT. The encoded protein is CASSQGFQINEKLFF.

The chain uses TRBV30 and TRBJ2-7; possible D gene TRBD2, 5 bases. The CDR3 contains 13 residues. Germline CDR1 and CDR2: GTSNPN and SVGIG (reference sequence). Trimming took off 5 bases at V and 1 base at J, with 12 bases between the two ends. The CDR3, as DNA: TGTGCCTGGTCGTGGAGGAGGTCCTACGAGCAGTACTTC. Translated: CAWSWRRSYEQYF.

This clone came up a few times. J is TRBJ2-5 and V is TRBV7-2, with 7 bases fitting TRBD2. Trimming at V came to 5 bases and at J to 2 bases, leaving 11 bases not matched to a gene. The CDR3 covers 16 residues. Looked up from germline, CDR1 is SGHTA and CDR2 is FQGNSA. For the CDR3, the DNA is TGTGCCAGCAGCAGGATTCTAGCGGATTCACAAGAGACCCAGTACTTC. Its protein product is CASSRILADSQETQYF.

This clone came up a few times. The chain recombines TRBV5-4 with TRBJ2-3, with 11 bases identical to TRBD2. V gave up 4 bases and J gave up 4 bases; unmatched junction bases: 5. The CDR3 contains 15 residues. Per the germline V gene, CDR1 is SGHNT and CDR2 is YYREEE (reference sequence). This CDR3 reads CASSPLSGGADTQYF. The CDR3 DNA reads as TGTGCCAGCAGCCCCCTTAGCGGGGGGGCAGATACGCAGTATTTT. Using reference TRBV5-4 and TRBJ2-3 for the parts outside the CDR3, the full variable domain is ETGVTQSPTHLIKTRGQQVTLRCSSQSGHNTVSWYQQALGQGPQFIFQYYREEENGRGNFPPRFSGLQFPNYSSELNVNALELDDSALYLCASSPLSGGADTQYFGPGTRLTVL.